This passage covers 13 T cell receptor beta chains from one sample sequenced in a study of T cell responses to AZD1222 COVID-19 vaccine. The assay was immunoSEQ multiplex PCR, and TCRdb's table has in-frame clones only and misses some. The sample holds roughly 200,000 clones, 80% to 95% seen once. The sample consisted of peripheral blood, taken 28 days after the second AZD1222 dose. Receptor source: an adult who received the AZD1222 COVID-19 vaccine.

The gene calls are TRBV5-1 and TRBJ2-3, with 7 bases matching TRBD1. V dropped 5 bases and J dropped 1; count of bases not matched to a gene: 7. The CDR3 runs 15 residues. Per germline, CDR1 SGHRS and CDR2 YFSETQ. CDR3 bases: TGCGCCAGCAGAAGACAGGGATCGGGCACAGATACGCAGTATTTT. Its protein product is CASRRQGSGTDTQYF.

V usage is TRBV2 and J usage is TRBJ2-1, with TRBD2 matching over 10 bases. V shed 5 bases and J 3 bases; nucleotides not matched to a gene: 13. CDR1 is SNHLY, CDR2 FYNNEI, per germline. The CDR3 consists of 18 residues. CDR3 in DNA: TGTGCCAGCAGTACCTCGTCTAGCGGGAGCAGCGTCTACAATGAGCAGTTCTTC. Its translation: CASSTSSSGSSVYNEQFF.

This clone was observed once. V and J are TRBV14 and TRBJ2-1; D is uncertain. The germline V gene has CDR1 SGHDN and CDR2 FVKESK. The ends were cut back, 1 base at V and 4 bases at J, with 11 bases in the middle. The CDR3 loop spans 15 amino acids. Here the CDR3 DNA reads TGTGCCAGCAGCCAAGTTGGGAACATATACAATGAGCAGTTCTTC. Its protein product is CASSQVGNIYNEQFF.

The gene calls are TRBV2 and TRBJ1-1, with 8 bases fitting TRBD1. The CDR3 consists of 13 residues. Germline-derived CDR1 and CDR2 are SNHLY and FYNNEI. The V gene end was trimmed by 6 bases and the J gene end by 4 bases; junction bases not matched to a gene: 4. This chain's CDR3 is CASRAGQGTEAFF. Here the CDR3 DNA reads TGTGCCAGCAGGGCTGGACAGGGCACTGAAGCTTTCTTT.

This clone was seen only once. J is TRBJ2-2 and V is TRBV18, with unresolved D. Germline values: CDR1 KGHSH, CDR2 LQKENI. This CDR3 spans 15 amino acids. Between the trimmed V and J ends, which lost 3 bases and 4 bases, there was a span of 12 bases. The CDR3, as DNA: TGTGCCAGCTCACCTAATCCGGGCCGCACCGGGGAGCTGTTTTTT. Protein sequence: CASSPNPGRTGELFF.

The chain has TRBV5-1 and TRBJ2-5; 10 bases agree with TRBD1. CDR3 length: 14 residues. Per the germline V gene, CDR1 is SGHRS and CDR2 is YFSETQ. Trimming at V came to 3 bases and at J to 3 bases, leaving 2 bases not matched to a gene. The CDR3: CASSSGQGEETQYF. The CDR3 bases are TGCGCCAGCAGCTCTGGACAGGGGGAAGAGACCCAGTACTTC.

In DNA form, the CDR3 reads TGTGCCAGCAGCCCGAGAGGCTTGGTCGGGGCCAAAACAGATACGCAGTATTTT. Amino acids: CASSPRGLVGAKTDTQYF. The chain links TRBV11-2 to TRBJ2-3; tentatively, D is TRBD1 or TRBD2 (5 bases each). Trimming took 5 bases from V and 3 from J, leaving 24 bases between them. Germline CDR1 and CDR2: SGHAT and FQNNGV. The CDR3 consists of 18 residues.

The rearrangement joins TRBV7-9 to TRBJ2-3; TRBD1 or TRBD2 may be the D gene (7 bases each). Germline V CDR1 and CDR2: SEHNR, FQNEAQ (reference sequence). The CDR3 contains 15 residues. Trimming removed 0 bases from V and 4 bases from J, with 11 bases in between. In nucleotides, the CDR3 is TGTGCCAGCAGCTTAGCGGCAGGGGGGGCAGATACGCAGTATTTT. This sequence encodes CASSLAAGGADTQYF.

The chain's CDR3 is CASSRDRADEKLFF. The CDR3 coding sequence is TGTGCCAGCAGCCGGGACAGGGCCGATGAAAAACTGTTTTTT. The V call is TRBV5-5, the J call TRBJ1-4, with TRBD1 matching 9 bases. J gave up 6 bases and V 4 bases, and 4 bases lay outside the gene matches. In germline, CDR1 is SGHKS, CDR2 YYEKEE (reference sequence). This CDR3 spans 14 amino acids.

The chain is built from TRBV19 and TRBJ2-2; D possibly uses TRBD1 or TRBD2 (5 bases each). The length of the CDR3 is 17 residues. The germline gives CDR1 LNHDA, CDR2 SQIVND (reference sequence). V was pared by 5 bases and J by 3 bases, with 19 bases between. The CDR3 DNA reads as TGTGCCAGTAGTCGTCCCTTTGGTGGGACGGACACCGGGGAGCTGTTTTTT. Its protein product is CASSRPFGGTDTGELFF.

The genes are TRBV27 and TRBJ2-7; possible D gene TRBD1, 7 bases. The germline V gene encodes CDR1 MNHEY and CDR2 SMNVEV (reference sequence). Trimming removed 6 bases from V and 2 bases from J, with 17 bases in between. This CDR3 has 15 residues. CDR3 in amino acids: CASSPWGDSPYEQYF. The CDR3 nucleotides are TGTGCCAGCAGCCCTTGGGGGGACAGTCCCTACGAGCAGTACTTC.

This chain connects TRBV5-5 to TRBJ1-1, with D uncertain. From germline, CDR1 is SGHKS and CDR2 YYEKEE (reference sequence). V lost 1 base and J 1 base, leaving 5 bases between the germline ends. There are 13 residues in the CDR3. The CDR3 DNA follows: TGTGCCAGCAGCTTGTTGGGGAACACTGAAGCTTTCTTT. Translating gives CASSLLGNTEAFF.

V usage is TRBV7-9 and J usage is TRBJ1-1, with no clear D. The germline V gene encodes CDR1 SEHNR and CDR2 FQNEAQ (reference sequence). The CDR3 extends over 12 amino acids. V was shortened by 3 bases and J by 0 bases, with 2 bases between the two germline ends. Written as DNA, the CDR3 is TGTGCCAGCAGCTTTGTGAACACTGAAGCTTTCTTT. Its translation: CASSFVNTEAFF. Complete variable domain (other parts from reference TRBV7-9 and TRBJ1-1): DTGVSQNPRHKITKRGQNVTFRCDPISEHNRLYWYRQTLGQGPEFLTYFQNEAQLEKSRLLSDRFSAERPKGSFSTLEIQRTEQGDSAMYLCASSFVNTEAFFGQGTRLTVV.